The 22 T cell receptor beta chains given below trace back to one sample, sequenced in a study of human T cells and chemical hapten exposure. Time point reported: pre-sensitization, week 0. Described treatment: therapeutic diphenylcyclopropenone sensitization with weekly scalp DPC. TCRdb processed the RACE reads anew with MiXCR; each CDR3 protein has one entry. The sample holds roughly 250,000 distinct CDR3 sequences, approximately 8.6% seen once. This specimen was whole blood, taken in connection with sensitization to the hapten diphenylcyclopropenone (DPC). Source of these receptors: a middle-aged woman with alopecia areata. Some clones in this sample may be carry-over from other donors' samples.

In its sample, this clonotype was seen many times. The chain employs TRBV3-1 and TRBJ2-7; D unresolved. The CDR3 consists of 13 residues. V lost 0 bases to trimming and J lost 3 bases, with 6 bases between them. Germline CDR1 LGHDT, CDR2 YNNKEL (reference sequence). The CDR3 DNA reads TGTGCCAGCAGCCAAGACCTAGACTACGAGCAGTACTTC. Its translation: CASSQDLDYEQYF.

The table lists this clonotype with many counts. The V and J genes are TRBV12-3 or TRBV12-4 and TRBJ1-3; D is unclear. This CDR3 comprises 12 residues. The ends were cut back, 8 bases at V and 7 bases at J, with 12 bases in the middle. CDR3 coding DNA: TGTGCCAGCGCCACCCTAGGGAACACCATATATTTT. As protein: CASATLGNTIYF.

This clonotype has ten or more counts. This chain joins TRBV28 and TRBJ2-1; 11 nucleotides match TRBD1. Germline V gives CDR1 MDHEN, CDR2 SYDVKM. The ends lost 6 bases at V and 4 bases at J; junction bases unmatched: 5. The CDR3 runs to 15 residues. CDR3 nucleotide sequence: TGTGCCAGCAGGGACAGGGGGCAGTCTTACAATGAGCAGTTCTTC. It codes for CASRDRGQSYNEQFF.

J is TRBJ2-2 and V is TRBV9, with a tentative D call TRBD1 (5 bases). CDR3 length: 13 residues. Trimming took off 1 base at V and 6 bases at J, with 7 bases between the two ends. Germline CDR1 and CDR2: SGDLS and YYNGEE. The DNA of the CDR3 is TGTGCCAGCAGCGTACAGGGATCCGGGGAGCTGTTTTTT. As protein: CASSVQGSGELFF.

This clonotype showed up many times. The chain joins TRBV29-1 to TRBJ2-6; TRBD2 aligns across 7 bases. This CDR3 has 15 amino acids. CDR1 and CDR2 (germline): SQVTM, ANQGSEA. Unmatched junction bases numbered 7, after V lost 4 bases and J lost 4 bases. The CDR3 loop is CSVGEGLAGANVLTF. The CDR3 DNA reads TGCAGCGTTGGGGAGGGTTTGGCCGGGGCCAACGTCCTGACTTTC.

The chain employs TRBV12-3 or TRBV12-4 and TRBJ1-5; 11 bases are a match to TRBD1. The CDR3 contains 15 residues. With V trimmed by 6 bases and J by 6 bases, 7 bases remained unmatched. CDR3 protein: CASSQGQGGFQPQHF. The CDR3 DNA reads TGTGCCAGCAGCCAGGGACAGGGGGGATTTCAGCCCCAGCATTTT.

The chain couples TRBV5-1 to TRBJ1-4; 9 bases align to TRBD1. The CDR3 runs 15 residues. J lost 7 bases, V lost 4 bases, and 8 bases had no gene match. Germline CDR1 is SGHRS and CDR2 is YFSETQ. DNA of the CDR3: TGCGCCAGCAGCATACAGGGGGCGCTTAGTGAAAAACTGTTTTTT. Its translation is CASSIQGALSEKLFF.

This clonotype was counted a few times. V is TRBV6-2 or TRBV6-3 and J is TRBJ1-5, with D possibly TRBD1 on 5 matching bases. Per the germline V gene, CDR1 is MNHEY and CDR2 is SVGEGT. V was pared by 8 bases and J by 7 bases, with 15 bases between. This CDR3 is 13 amino acids long. The CDR3 bases are TGTGCCAGCGGCTCCCGTTGGGGGCAGCCCCAGCATTTT. This codes for CASGSRWGQPQHF.

The chain joins TRBV6-2 or TRBV6-3 to TRBJ1-1; 7 nucleotides match TRBD1. This CDR3 has 16 amino acids. With 6 bases clipped from V and 6 bases from J, the junction kept 16 bases outside the gene matches. Per the germline V gene, CDR1 is MNHEY and CDR2 is SVGEGT. CDR3 residues: CASRDDRVAFSAEAFF. CDR3 DNA: TGTGCCAGCAGAGATGACAGGGTTGCTTTCTCGGCTGAAGCTTTCTTT.

This clonotype has more than one count but fewer than ten. The CDR3 protein is CSVGGRQMRTF. CDR3 DNA: TGCAGCGTTGGCGGGCGGCAAATGCGCACCTTC. V is TRBV29-1 and J is TRBJ1-2; D is uncertain. Germline V lookup: CDR1 SQVTM, CDR2 ANQGSEA. The CDR3 extends over 11 amino acids. Trimming removed 4 bases from V and 13 bases from J, with 16 bases in between.

With regard to this clonotype: The germline gene is not matched at one end of the junction; a read error may be the cause. V usage is TRBV7-7 and J usage is TRBJ2-5, with D possibly being TRBD2 (5 bases). Germline lookup yields CDR1 SSHAT and CDR2 FNYEAQ (reference sequence). The CDR3 runs 16 residues. The CDR3 region is CASSSSYPGIGETQYF. The CDR3 DNA is TGTGCTAGCAGCTCATCATACCCGGGAATCGGGGAGACCCAGTACTTC. The entire variable domain, with the rest obtained from reference TRBV7-7 and TRBJ2-5, is as follows: GAGVSQSPRYKVTKRGQDVTLRCDPISSHATLYWYQQALGQGPEFLTYFNYEAQPDKSGLPSDRFSAERPEGSISTLTIQRTEQRDSAMYRCASSSSYPGIGETQYFGPGTRLLVL.

This chain joins TRBV12-3 or TRBV12-4 and TRBJ2-3; the match to TRBD2 covers 9 bases. V lost 6 bases to trimming and J lost 3 bases; unmatched junction nucleotides: 4. CDR3 length equals 14 residues. The CDR3 is CASSSGRPTDTQYF. CDR3 sequence (DNA): TGTGCCAGCAGCAGCGGGAGGCCTACAGATACGCAGTATTTT.

The V call is TRBV5-4, the J call TRBJ1-6; D possibly corresponds to TRBD1 (5 bases). CDR1 and CDR2 (germline): SGHNT, YYREEE (reference sequence). The CDR3 contains 15 residues. The V end was cut by 3 bases, the J end by 5 bases, with 12 bases between. Here the CDR3 DNA reads TGTGCCAGCAGCTCCCCCCGGGGACATAATTCACCCCTCCACTTT. Amino acid sequence: CASSSPRGHNSPLHF. Filled out from reference TRBV5-4 and TRBJ1-6, the complete variable domain reads ETGVTQSPTHLIKTRGQQVTLRCSSQSGHNTVSWYQQALGQGPQFIFQYYREEENGRGNFPPRFSGLQFPNYSSELNVNALELDDSALYLCASSSPRGHNSPLHFGNGTRLTVT.

This chain joins TRBV28 and TRBJ2-1, with D perhaps matching TRBD2 (5 bases). The CDR3 runs to 13 residues. Germline-derived CDR1 and CDR2 are MDHEN and SYDVKM. The ends were cut back, 1 base at V and 6 bases at J, with 7 bases in the middle. The CDR3, as DNA: TGTGCCAGCAGTTTATTAGCGACCAATGAGCAGTTCTTC. As protein: CASSLLATNEQFF.

The chain carries TRBV12-3 or TRBV12-4 and TRBJ2-5; D perhaps matches TRBD1 (5 bases). V shed 5 bases and J shed 1 base, with 14 bases lying between them. The CDR3 extends over 15 amino acids. CDR3 sequence (DNA): TGTGCCAGCAGTCCCCTAGGGGTGGTCCAAGAGACCCAGTACTTC. Translating gives CASSPLGVVQETQYF.

This clonotype was detected many times. This sequence joins TRBV7-9 and TRBJ1-1; D is uncertain. The V end lost 1 base, the J end lost 0 bases, and 12 bases lay between the germline ends. This CDR3 is 16 amino acids long. The germline CDR1 and CDR2 sequences are SEHNR and FQNEAQ (reference sequence). The CDR3 loop is CASSLVFSGMNTEAFF. CDR3 sequence (DNA): TGTGCCAGCAGCTTAGTCTTTTCCGGTATGAACACTGAAGCTTTCTTT.

The sample holds many counts of this clonotype. V and J are TRBV6-2 or TRBV6-3 and TRBJ2-7; weak D call: TRBD2 (5 bases). Germline loops: CDR1 MNHEY, CDR2 SVGEGT. The CDR3 has 15 amino acids. V lost 5 bases and J lost 4, with 18 bases in between. The CDR3 nucleotides read TGTGCCAGCAGTAACCCCCCTGCCGGGGAATACGAGCAGTACTTC. Protein: CASSNPPAGEYEQYF.

V and J are TRBV4-3 and TRBJ1-1; possibly TRBD1 for D (6 bases). This CDR3 spans 14 amino acids. V lost 0 bases and J 7 bases, leaving 12 bases between the germline ends. CDR1 and CDR2 from the germline V gene are LGHNA and YSLEER. CDR3 DNA: TGCGCCAGCAGCCAAGAGCCGGGGGGGCTTGAAGCTTTCTTT. Encoded protein: CASSQEPGGLEAFF.

In its sample, this clonotype was seen many times. The J gene is TRBJ2-1, the V gene TRBV9, with 10 bases identical to TRBD2. CDR1 SGDLS and CDR2 YYNGEE come from the germline V gene. J gave up 7 bases and V 3 bases, and 1 base lay outside the gene matches. The CDR3 totals 13 residues. The CDR3 nucleotides are TGTGCCAGCAGCGCGACTAGCGGGAATGAGCAGTTCTTC. As protein: CASSATSGNEQFF.

This clonotype was seen a few times. The chain links TRBV28 to TRBJ2-7; 7 nucleotides align to TRBD1. This CDR3 comprises 15 residues. Per the germline V gene, CDR1 is MDHEN and CDR2 is SYDVKM. J gave up 9 bases and V 6 bases, and 17 bases lay outside the gene matches. The CDR3 here is CASSAGTANRLGQYF. CDR3 DNA sequence: TGTGCCAGCAGCGCCGGGACAGCCAACCGCTTGGGGCAGTACTTC.

The chain links TRBV11-2 to TRBJ1-6; no definite D call. V lost 5 bases and J 0 bases, leaving 14 bases between the germline ends. CDR1 and CDR2 from the germline V gene are SGHAT and FQNNGV. The CDR3 is made up of 17 amino acids. CDR3 loop: CASSTADRSSYNSPLHF. CDR3 coding DNA: TGTGCCAGCAGCACCGCGGACCGGAGCTCCTATAATTCACCCCTCCACTTT.

DNA of the CDR3: TGTGCCAGCAGTTTATTTCGGGGGGATCGGGGCAATCAGCCCCAGCATTTT. Translating gives CASSLFRGDRGNQPQHF. V usage is TRBV28 and J usage is TRBJ1-5; a weak D match, TRBD1 (5 bases). Germline loops: CDR1 MDHEN, CDR2 SYDVKM. The CDR3 length is 17 residues. The V end lost 1 base, the J end lost 2 bases, and 15 bases lay between the germline ends. The full variable domain, in which reference TRBV28 and TRBJ1-5 provide the parts outside the CDR3, is DVKVTQSSRYLVKRTGEKVFLECVQDMDHENMFWYRQDPGLGLRLIYFSYDVKMKEKGDIPEGYSVSREKKERFSLILESASTNQTSMYLCASSLFRGDRGNQPQHFGDGTRLSIL.